The sequence of this T cell receptor (beta chain) was determined in a study of regulatory T cells in long-lasting Graves disease. Study conclusions and caveats: Persistent disease samples used TRBV28, TRBJ1-2 and TRBJ2-5 preferentially. Persistent Graves' patients had lower TCR diversity than newly diagnosed ones.

Turning to this clonotype: The antigen remains undetermined.

CDR3-region Arm-PCR and iRepertoire HTBI primers produced the TCR beta libraries. TCRdb independently ran MiXCR on the multiplex PCR reads; one entry per CDR3 protein. The data contain under 450,000 distinct CDR3 sequences, about a quarter of them singletons. Time point described: persistent/refractory GD, antithyroid drugs over 5 years with positive TRAb. With RNA extracted from PBMCs as input, the TCR library was made. In this cohort, patients came from an endocrinology department located in Xi'an, China. V lost 1 base, J lost 4 bases, and 9 bases stayed unmatched. Germline V CDR1 and CDR2: GTSNPN, SVGIG (reference sequence). The CDR3 runs to 16 residues.

The source is a female donor with Graves disease. This chain uses TRBV30 with TRBJ2-3, with TRBD1 matching over 9 bases. Sequenced here: peripheral blood mononuclear cells (PBMCs), sampled when the disease was refractory, from a patient treated with antithyroid drugs. CDR3 in DNA: TGTGCCTGGAGTGGGGAGGGACAGGGAAATTCAGATACGCAGTATTTT. Its protein is CAWSGEGQGNSDTQYF.